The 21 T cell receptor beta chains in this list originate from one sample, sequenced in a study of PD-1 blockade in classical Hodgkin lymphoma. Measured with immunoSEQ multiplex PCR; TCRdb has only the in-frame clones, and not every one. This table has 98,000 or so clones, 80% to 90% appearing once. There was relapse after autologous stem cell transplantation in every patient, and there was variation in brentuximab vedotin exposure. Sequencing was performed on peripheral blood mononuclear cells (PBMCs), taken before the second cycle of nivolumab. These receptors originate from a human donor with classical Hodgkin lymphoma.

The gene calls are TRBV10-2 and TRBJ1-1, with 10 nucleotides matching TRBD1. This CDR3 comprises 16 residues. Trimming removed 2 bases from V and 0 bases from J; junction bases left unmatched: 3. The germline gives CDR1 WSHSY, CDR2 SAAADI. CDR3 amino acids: CASSEGQGGMNTEAFF. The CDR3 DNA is TGCGCCAGCAGTGAGGGACAGGGGGGAATGAACACTGAAGCTTTCTTT.

The CDR3 here is CASSGRQGVGNTEAFF. In nucleotides, the CDR3 is TGTGCCAGCAGCGGAAGACAAGGCGTGGGGAACACTGAAGCTTTCTTT. This chain connects TRBV9 to TRBJ1-1, with D uncertain. The CDR3 is 16 residues long. Germline CDR1 is SGDLS and CDR2 is YYNGEE. V dropped 3 bases and J dropped 1 base, with 16 bases sitting between them.

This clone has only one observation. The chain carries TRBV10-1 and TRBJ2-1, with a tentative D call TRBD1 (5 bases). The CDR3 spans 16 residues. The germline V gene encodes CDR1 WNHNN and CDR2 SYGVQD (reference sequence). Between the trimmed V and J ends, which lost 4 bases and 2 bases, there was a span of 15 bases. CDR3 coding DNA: TGCGCCAGCAGTGCCCATCAGGGTGGGGCCTACAATGAGCAGTTCTTC. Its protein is CASSAHQGGAYNEQFF.

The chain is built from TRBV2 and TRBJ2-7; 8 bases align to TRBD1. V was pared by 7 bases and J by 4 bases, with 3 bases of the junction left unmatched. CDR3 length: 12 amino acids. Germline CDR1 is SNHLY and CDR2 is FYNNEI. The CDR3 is CASTWDRYEQYF. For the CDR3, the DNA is TGTGCCAGCACCTGGGACAGGTACGAGCAGTACTTC.

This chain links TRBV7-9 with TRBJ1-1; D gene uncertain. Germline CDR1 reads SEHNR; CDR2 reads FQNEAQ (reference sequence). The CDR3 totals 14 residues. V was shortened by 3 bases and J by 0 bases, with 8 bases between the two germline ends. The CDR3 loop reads CASSLRAMNTEAFF. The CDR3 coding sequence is TGTGCCAGCAGCTTGAGGGCTATGAACACTGAAGCTTTCTTT. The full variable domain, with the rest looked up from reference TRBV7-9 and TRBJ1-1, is DTGVSQNPRHKITKRGQNVTFRCDPISEHNRLYWYRQTLGQGPEFLTYFQNEAQLEKSRLLSDRFSAERPKGSFSTLEIQRTEQGDSAMYLCASSLRAMNTEAFFGQGTRLTVV.

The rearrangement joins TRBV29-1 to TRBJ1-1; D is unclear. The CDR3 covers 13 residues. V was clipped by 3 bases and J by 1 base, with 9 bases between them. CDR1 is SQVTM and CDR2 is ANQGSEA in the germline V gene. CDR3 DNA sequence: TGCAGCGTTGATGCGGGGTGGAACACTGAAGCTTTCTTT. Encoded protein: CSVDAGWNTEAFF.

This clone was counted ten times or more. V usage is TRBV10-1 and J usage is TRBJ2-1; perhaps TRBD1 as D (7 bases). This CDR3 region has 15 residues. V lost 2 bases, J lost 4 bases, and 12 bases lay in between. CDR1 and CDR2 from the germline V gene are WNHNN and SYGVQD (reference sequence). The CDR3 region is CASSEAQGGYNEQFF. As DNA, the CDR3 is TGCGCCAGCAGTGAGGCGCAGGGGGGTTACAATGAGCAGTTCTTC.

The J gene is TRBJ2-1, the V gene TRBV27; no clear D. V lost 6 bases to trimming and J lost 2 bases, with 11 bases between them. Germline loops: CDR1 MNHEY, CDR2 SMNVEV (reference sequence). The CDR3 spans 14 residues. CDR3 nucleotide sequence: TGTGCCAGCAGCCGGGCTGGAACCTACAATGAGCAGTTCTTC. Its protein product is CASSRAGTYNEQFF.

CDR3 amino acids: CASSQEWTGGSETQYF. CDR3 DNA: TGTGCCAGCAGCCAAGAGTGGACAGGGGGCTCCGAGACCCAGTACTTC. The chain couples TRBV14 to TRBJ2-5; TRBD1 matches at 11 bases. Trimming cost V 0 bases and J 5 bases; bases outside gene matches: 5. This CDR3 region has 16 residues. CDR1 SGHDN and CDR2 FVKESK come from the germline V gene.

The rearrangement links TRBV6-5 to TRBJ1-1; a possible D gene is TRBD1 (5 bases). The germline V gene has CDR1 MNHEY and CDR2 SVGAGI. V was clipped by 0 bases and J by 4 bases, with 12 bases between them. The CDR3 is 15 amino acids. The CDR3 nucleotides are TGTGCCAGCAGTTACTCGCGGGGCCGGGGCACTGAAGCTTTCTTT. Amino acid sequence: CASSYSRGRGTEAFF.

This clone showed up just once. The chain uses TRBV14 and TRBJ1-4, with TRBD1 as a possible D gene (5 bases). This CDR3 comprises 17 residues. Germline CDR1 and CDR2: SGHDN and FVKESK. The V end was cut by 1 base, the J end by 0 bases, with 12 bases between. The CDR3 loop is CASSQGGWGTTNEKLFF. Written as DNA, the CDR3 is TGTGCCAGCAGCCAAGGAGGGTGGGGGACAACTAATGAAAAACTGTTTTTT.

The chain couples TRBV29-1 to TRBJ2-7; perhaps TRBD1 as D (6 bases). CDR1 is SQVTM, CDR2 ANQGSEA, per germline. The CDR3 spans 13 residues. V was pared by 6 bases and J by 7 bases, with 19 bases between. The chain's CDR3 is CSVQSQGSKEQYF. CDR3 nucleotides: TGCAGCGTCCAGTCACAGGGTTCGAAAGAGCAGTACTTC.

Here the CDR3 DNA reads TGTGCCAGCAGTTTGAGGGGATCTATCAACCACTCTAATGGCTACACCTTC. The encoded protein is CASSLRGSINHSNGYTF. The chain links TRBV2 to TRBJ1-2; tentative D call: TRBD1 (5 bases). Trimming took 5 bases from V and 6 from J, leaving 25 bases between them. CDR1 SNHLY and CDR2 FYNNEI come from the germline V gene. There are 17 residues in the CDR3.

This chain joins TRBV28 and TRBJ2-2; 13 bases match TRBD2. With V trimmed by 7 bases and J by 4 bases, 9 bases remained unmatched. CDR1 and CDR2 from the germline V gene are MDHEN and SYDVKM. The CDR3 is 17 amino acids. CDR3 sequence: CASIGTSGTSATGELFF. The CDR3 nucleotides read TGTGCCAGCATCGGGACTAGCGGGACGTCGGCCACCGGGGAGCTGTTTTTT. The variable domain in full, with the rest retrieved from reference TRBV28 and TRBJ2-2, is DVKVTQSSRYLVKRTGEKVFLECVQDMDHENMFWYRQDPGLGLRLIYFSYDVKMKEKGDIPEGYSVSREKKERFSLILESASTNQTSMYLCASIGTSGTSATGELFFGEGSRLTVL.

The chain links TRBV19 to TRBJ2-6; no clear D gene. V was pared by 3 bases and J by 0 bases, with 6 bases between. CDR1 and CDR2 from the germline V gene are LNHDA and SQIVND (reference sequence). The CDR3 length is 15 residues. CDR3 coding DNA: TGTGCCAGTAGTATTGGAGCCTCTGGGGCCAACGTCCTGACTTTC. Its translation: CASSIGASGANVLTF.

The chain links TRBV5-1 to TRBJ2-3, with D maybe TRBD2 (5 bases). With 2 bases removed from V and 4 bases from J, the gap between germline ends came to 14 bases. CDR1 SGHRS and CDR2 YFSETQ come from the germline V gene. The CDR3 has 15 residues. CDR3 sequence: CASSFGAGGADTQYF. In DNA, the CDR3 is TGCGCCAGCAGCTTCGGCGCGGGTGGGGCAGATACGCAGTATTTT.

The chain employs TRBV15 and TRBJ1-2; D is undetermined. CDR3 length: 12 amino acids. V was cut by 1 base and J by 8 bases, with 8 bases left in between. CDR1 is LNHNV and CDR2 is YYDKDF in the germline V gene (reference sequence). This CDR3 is CATSRGVGGYTF. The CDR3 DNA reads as TGTGCCACCAGCAGAGGGGTGGGCGGCTACACCTTC.

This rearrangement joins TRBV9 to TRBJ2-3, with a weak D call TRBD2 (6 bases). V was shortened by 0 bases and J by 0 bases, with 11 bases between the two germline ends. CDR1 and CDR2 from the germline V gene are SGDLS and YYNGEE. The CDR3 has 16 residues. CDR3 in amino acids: CASSVGAGISTDTQYF. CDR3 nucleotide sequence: TGTGCCAGCAGCGTAGGGGCGGGGATTAGCACAGATACGCAGTATTTT.

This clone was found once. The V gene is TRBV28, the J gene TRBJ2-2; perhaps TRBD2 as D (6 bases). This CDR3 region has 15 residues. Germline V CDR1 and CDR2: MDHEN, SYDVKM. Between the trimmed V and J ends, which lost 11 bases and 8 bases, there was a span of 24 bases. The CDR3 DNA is TGTGCCGGGCAGACTAGTGCCCCCCTGGGTGGGGAGCTGTTTTTT. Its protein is CAGQTSAPLGGELFF. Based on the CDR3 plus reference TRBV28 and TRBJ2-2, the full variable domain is DVKVTQSSRYLVKRTGEKVFLECVQDMDHENMFWYRQDPGLGLRLIYFSYDVKMKEKGDIPEGYSVSREKKERFSLILESASTNQTSMYLCAGQTSAPLGGELFFGEGSRLTVL.

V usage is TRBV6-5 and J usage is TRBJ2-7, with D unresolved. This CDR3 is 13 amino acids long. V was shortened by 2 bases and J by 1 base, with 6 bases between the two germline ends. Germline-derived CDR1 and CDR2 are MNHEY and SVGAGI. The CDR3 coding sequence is TGTGCCAGCAGTTACAGGGTTTCCTACGAGCAGTACTTC. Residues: CASSYRVSYEQYF.

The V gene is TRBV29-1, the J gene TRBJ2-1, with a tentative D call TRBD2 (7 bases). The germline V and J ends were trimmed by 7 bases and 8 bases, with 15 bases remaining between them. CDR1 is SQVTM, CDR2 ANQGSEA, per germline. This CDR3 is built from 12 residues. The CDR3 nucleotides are TGCAGCGATAGACTAGCAGGGGATGAGCAGTTCTTC. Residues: CSDRLAGDEQFF.